This entry lists 12 T cell receptor beta chains sequenced from one sample in a study of neoadjuvant anti-PD-1 for oral cavity cancer (dated by TCRdb to the early 2020s). To prepare the library, the immunoSEQ multiplex PCR assay was applied. TCRdb stores this immuneACCESS table with in-frame sequences only. Part of the clones is absent; in the studies checked, under half of the shortfall reflects unresolved V genes, and no reason is known for the rest. The sample table records about 15,000 clones; roughly 78% of these occur just once. Of the sample, 2% to 3% is held by the ten largest clones. Per the publication, the time point label means: before neoadjuvant nivolumab. Sequencing used PBMCs, obtained before nivolumab (anti-PD-1) treatment. The receptors come from a person aged 35-79 years with oral cavity squamous cell carcinoma.

The chain is built from TRBV27 and TRBJ1-5; no clear D gene. Trimming removed 0 bases from V and 6 bases from J, with 9 bases in between. Germline V gene sequence: CDR1 MNHEY, CDR2 SMNVEV (reference sequence). The CDR3 loop spans 14 amino acids. The chain's CDR3 is CASSLSSYSQPQHF. CDR3 coding DNA: TGTGCCAGCAGTTTATCCTCCTATAGTCAGCCCCAGCATTTT.

This sequence joins TRBV11-1 and TRBJ2-5, with 9 bases that match TRBD2. The CDR3 totals 17 residues. The V and J ends lost 1 base and 3 bases, in that order; junction bases with no gene match: 9. Germline values: CDR1 SGHAT, CDR2 FQDESV (reference sequence). The CDR3 DNA follows: TGTGCCAGCAGCTTAGTTCGTGCTAGCGGGGCTAAAGAGACCCAGTACTTC. It codes for CASSLVRASGAKETQYF. Complete variable domain (other parts from reference TRBV11-1 and TRBJ2-5): EAEVAQSPRYKITEKSQAVAFWCDPISGHATLYWYRQILGQGPELLVQFQDESVVDDSQLPKDRFSAERLKGVDSTLKIQPAELGDSAMYLCASSLVRASGAKETQYFGPGTRLLVL.

The chain has TRBV7-3 and TRBJ1-1; unclear D gene. Germline V gene data show CDR1 as SGHTA and CDR2 as FQGTGA. The CDR3 contains 13 residues. V dropped 2 bases and J dropped 1 base, with 5 bases sitting between them. CDR3: CASSLSRNTEAFF. The CDR3 coding sequence is TGTGCCAGCAGCTTATCCCGGAACACTGAAGCTTTCTTT.

V gene TRBV7-8 combines with J gene TRBJ2-1; D remains ambiguous. Germline loops: CDR1 SGHVS, CDR2 FQNEAQ. V was pared by 2 bases and J by 2 bases, with 10 bases between. CDR3 size: 15 residues. CDR3 region: CASSLRFAPYNEQFF. CDR3 DNA: TGTGCCAGCAGCTTAAGGTTTGCCCCCTACAATGAGCAGTTCTTC.

The chain has TRBV18 and TRBJ2-7; D unresolved. Trimming pared 3 bases from V and 2 bases from J, leaving 14 bases between. Germline CDR1 reads KGHSH; CDR2 reads LQKENI. This CDR3 has 15 amino acids. CDR3 in DNA: TGTGCCAGCTCACCTACGTCCGGGTCCCCCTACGAGCAGTACTTC. As protein: CASSPTSGSPYEQYF.

This sequence joins TRBV7-9 and TRBJ1-2; D is undetermined. V lost 1 base and J lost 1, with 4 bases in between. This CDR3 has 13 amino acids. Germline V CDR1 and CDR2: SEHNR, FQNEAQ (reference sequence). The CDR3 sequence is CASSLDNNYGYTF. The DNA of the CDR3 is TGTGCCAGCAGCTTAGACAATAACTATGGCTACACCTTC. The variable domain in full, with the rest retrieved from reference TRBV7-9 and TRBJ1-2, is DTGVSQNPRHKITKRGQNVTFRCDPISEHNRLYWYRQTLGQGPEFLTYFQNEAQLEKSRLLSDRFSAERPKGSFSTLEIQRTEQGDSAMYLCASSLDNNYGYTFGSGTRLTVV.

The V gene is TRBV11-2, the J gene TRBJ2-4; 8 bases match TRBD1. The CDR3 covers 16 residues. V shed 6 bases and J 0 bases; nucleotides not matched to a gene: 7. The germline gives CDR1 SGHAT, CDR2 FQNNGV. The chain's CDR3 is CASRTDRGIAKNIQYF. In DNA form, the CDR3 reads TGTGCCAGCAGAACTGACAGGGGAATAGCCAAAAACATTCAGTACTTC.

This chain links TRBV5-4 with TRBJ2-2; maybe TRBD1 (6 bases). The CDR3 is 13 residues long. V lost 4 bases and J 6 bases, leaving 10 bases between the germline ends. Germline CDR1 and CDR2: SGHNT and YYREEE (reference sequence). The CDR3 loop is CASSLNRAGELFF. DNA for the CDR3: TGTGCCAGCAGCCTCAACAGGGCCGGGGAGCTGTTTTTT.

This sequence joins TRBV6-1 and TRBJ2-7; 10 nucleotides align to TRBD1. In germline, CDR1 is MNHNS, CDR2 SASEGT. CDR3 length: 14 amino acids. Losses at the gene ends were 6 bases for V and 3 bases for J; bases not matched to a gene: 5. The CDR3 sequence is CASRGDRGLYEQYF. DNA for the CDR3: TGTGCCAGCAGGGGGGACAGGGGACTCTACGAGCAGTACTTC.

This chain links TRBV10-1 with TRBJ2-1, with TRBD2 identical over 9 bases. CDR1 is WNHNN and CDR2 is SYGVQD in the germline V gene (reference sequence). CDR3 length equals 14 residues. The ends lost 10 bases at V and 8 bases at J; junction bases unmatched: 12. The CDR3 here is CATVTGTSFDEQFF. The CDR3 coding sequence is TGCGCCACTGTTACCGGGACTAGCTTTGATGAGCAGTTCTTC.

This clone was observed a handful of times. The CDR3 DNA follows: TGTGCCAGCAGTCTAGACTCCCAAGAGACCCAGTACTTC. It codes for CASSLDSQETQYF. The V gene is TRBV27, the J gene TRBJ2-5; D gene unclear. With 5 bases removed from V and 1 base from J, the gap between germline ends came to 8 bases. Germline V gives CDR1 MNHEY, CDR2 SMNVEV (reference sequence). The CDR3 length is 13 residues.

The chain uses TRBV4-2 and TRBJ2-2; D unresolved. With 0 bases removed from V and 3 bases from J, the gap between germline ends came to 5 bases. The CDR3 has 14 residues. Germline CDR1 is LGHNA and CDR2 is YNFKEQ. The CDR3 loop reads CASSQDVHTGELFF. CDR3 sequence (DNA): TGTGCCAGCAGCCAAGATGTCCACACCGGGGAGCTGTTTTTT.